This T cell receptor beta chain derives from a study of blood T cell repertoires in COVID-19. Study at large: Researchers got acute and convalescent COVID-19 samples from the United States, Italy and Spain. PBMCs, B-cell-depleted T cells, or T cells were the source of the cDNA or gDNA that made up the material.

CDR3 length: 13 residues. CDR1 and CDR2 from the germline V gene are SGHRS and YFSETQ. V lost 4 bases, J lost 3 bases, and 2 bases stayed unmatched. In the authors' methods: Amplification of reference gene primers was used by the study to estimate nucleated cell counts. TCRdb's copy holds only in-frame clones and misses some; the assay was immunoSEQ multiplex PCR. V, J and clone size are taken as reported in that table, and D and trimming were inferred from the DNA itself. This sample has about 39,000 clones; more than 75% occur once, and the top ten carry 20% to 30%. This rearrangement joins TRBV5-1 to TRBJ1-2; 8 bases are a match to TRBD1. The receptor comes from a man aged 50-60 years with active or convalescent COVID-19. The source material was peripheral blood. The CDR3 loop is CASSPGQDYGYTF. The CDR3 nucleotides are TGCGCCAGCAGCCCGGGACAGGACTATGGCTACACCTTC.